Listed below are T cell receptor beta chains from one sample, sequenced in a study of beta chain features in type 1 diabetes. TCRdb's copy holds only in-frame clones and misses some; the assay was immunoSEQ multiplex PCR. Here the sample spans about 290,000 clones, about 7.8% being singletons. The sample consisted of central memory CD4+ T cells from blood. The receptors were gathered from a woman aged 18-29 years in good health. The CDR3 runs from the conserved cysteine through the conserved F or W. D genes are given only for firm matches. Not all rows give a size; the values are once, few, many and, for expanded clones, a class.

V gene: TRBV7-2; clone size: -; D gene: -; J gene: TRBJ1-1; CDR3 protein: CASSLAPRAATEAFF; CDR3 DNA: TGTGCCAGCAGCTTAGCGCCAAGGGCGGCGACTGAAGCTTTCTTT
V gene: TRBV4-1; clone size: few; D gene: -; J gene: TRBJ1-5; CDR3 protein: CASSQDGRNQPQHF; CDR3 DNA: TGCGCCAGCAGCCAAGACGGGCGGAATCAGCCCCAGCATTTT
V gene: TRBV18; clone size: few; D gene: -; J gene: TRBJ2-4; CDR3 protein: CASSPVMLAGSLSAKNIQYF; CDR3 DNA: TGTGCCAGCTCACCGGTGATGCTGGCAGGTAGCCTCTCAGCCAAAAACATTCAGTACTTC
V gene: TRBV4-1; clone size: -; D gene: -; J gene: TRBJ2-5; CDR3 protein: CASSQVVGQETQYF; CDR3 DNA: TGCGCCAGCAGCCAGGTGGTTGGCCAAGAGACCCAGTACTTC
V gene: TRBV19; clone size: few; D gene: -; J gene: TRBJ2-7; CDR3 protein: CASSIYEGWSEQYF; CDR3 DNA: TGTGCCAGTAGTATATATGAGGGATGGAGCGAGCAGTACTTC
V gene: TRBV4-2; clone size: -; D gene: -; J gene: TRBJ1-5; CDR3 protein: CASSQVSGSNQPQHF; CDR3 DNA: TGTGCCAGCAGCCAAGTTTCGGGTTCCAATCAGCCCCAGCATTTT
V gene: TRBV6-8; clone size: few; D gene: -; J gene: TRBJ2-5; CDR3 protein: CASGLATGQQETQYF; CDR3 DNA: TGTGCCAGCGGACTAGCAACGGGACAGCAAGAGACCCAGTACTTC
V gene: TRBV13; clone size: -; D gene: TRBD1; J gene: TRBJ2-1; CDR3 protein: CASSQGDRDNEQFF; CDR3 DNA: TGCGCCAGCAGCCAAGGAGACAGGGACAATGAGCAGTTCTTC
V gene: TRBV21-1; clone size: -; D gene: -; J gene: TRBJ1-1; CDR3 protein: CATSPEDTEAFF; CDR3 DNA: TGTGCCACCTCCCCGGAAGACACTGAAGCTTTCTTT
V gene: TRBV4-3; clone size: few; D gene: TRBD1; J gene: TRBJ2-1; CDR3 protein: CASSQGDRDNEQFF; CDR3 DNA: TGCGCCAGCAGCCAAGGAGACAGGGACAATGAGCAGTTCTTC
V gene: TRBV4-1; clone size: many; D gene: TRBD1; J gene: TRBJ2-2; CDR3 protein: CASSQIGQGQTGELFF; CDR3 DNA: TGCGCCAGCAGCCAAATCGGGCAGGGACAGACCGGGGAGCTGTTTTTT
V gene: TRBV7-9; clone size: -; D gene: -; J gene: TRBJ1-4; CDR3 protein: CATRPTGTEKLFF; CDR3 DNA: TGTGCCACCCGGCCCACGGGGACTGAAAAACTGTTTTTT
V gene: TRBV18; clone size: -; D gene: TRBD1; J gene: TRBJ2-7; CDR3 protein: CASSPGTVPYEQYF; CDR3 DNA: TGTGCCAGCTCACCGGGGACAGTTCCCTACGAGCAGTACTTC
V gene: TRBV11-2; clone size: -; D gene: -; J gene: TRBJ2-3; CDR3 protein: CASSIYRGGPGDTQYF; CDR3 DNA: TGTGCCAGCAGCATTTACCGAGGGGGGCCAGGAGATACGCAGTATTTT
V gene: TRBV5-6; clone size: -; D gene: TRBD2; J gene: TRBJ2-3; CDR3 protein: CASGYEVAAGGTQYF; CDR3 DNA: TGTGCCAGCGGATATGAAGTAGCGGCCGGGGGGACGCAGTATTTT
V gene: TRBV2; clone size: -; D gene: -; J gene: TRBJ1-2; CDR3 protein: CASMANYGYTF; CDR3 DNA: TGTGCCAGCATGGCTAACTATGGCTACACCTTC
V gene: TRBV11-3; clone size: many; D gene: -; J gene: TRBJ1-1; CDR3 protein: CASSWGTGNTEAFF; CDR3 DNA: TGTGCCAGCAGCTGGGGTACGGGGAACACTGAAGCTTTCTTT
V gene: TRBV7-2; clone size: -; D gene: TRBD1; J gene: TRBJ2-3; CDR3 protein: CASSLAGQVTDTQYF; CDR3 DNA: TGTGCCAGCAGCTTAGCCGGACAGGTCACAGATACGCAGTATTTT
V gene: TRBV19; clone size: -; D gene: -; J gene: TRBJ2-3; CDR3 protein: CASSPPEGDTQYF; CDR3 DNA: TGTGCCAGTAGTCCCCCCGAGGGAGATACGCAGTATTTT
V gene: TRBV7-9; clone size: many; D gene: -; J gene: TRBJ1-1; CDR3 protein: CASSEQVSTEAFF; CDR3 DNA: TGTGCCAGCAGCGAACAAGTCAGCACTGAAGCTTTCTTT
V gene: TRBV18; clone size: -; D gene: -; J gene: TRBJ1-5; CDR3 protein: CASSPPQEPQHF; CDR3 DNA: TGTGCCAGCTCACCTCCCCAGGAGCCCCAGCATTTT
V gene: TRBV7-3; clone size: few; D gene: -; J gene: TRBJ1-5; CDR3 protein: CASSSTPGGPQHF; CDR3 DNA: TGTGCCAGCAGCTCCACACCAGGCGGGCCCCAGCATTTT
V gene: TRBV19; clone size: few; D gene: -; J gene: TRBJ1-3; CDR3 protein: CASSIRGHGNTIYF; CDR3 DNA: TGTGCCAGTAGTATCCGAGGGCACGGAAACACCATATATTTT
V gene: TRBV28; clone size: few; D gene: -; J gene: TRBJ1-5; CDR3 protein: CASSLSVGSGNQPQHF; CDR3 DNA: TGTGCCAGCAGTCTCTCTGTGGGATCCGGCAATCAGCCCCAGCATTTT
V gene: TRBV27; clone size: few; D gene: -; J gene: TRBJ1-1; CDR3 protein: CASSYRGGGQKAFF; CDR3 DNA: TGTGCCAGCAGTTACAGAGGTGGGGGCCAGAAAGCTTTCTTT
V gene: TRBV7-8; clone size: -; D gene: TRBD1; J gene: TRBJ2-1; CDR3 protein: CASSFYDRGREFF; CDR3 DNA: TGTGCCAGCAGCTTCTACGACAGGGGGCGTGAGTTCTTC
V gene: TRBV5-1; clone size: few; D gene: TRBD1; J gene: TRBJ2-6; CDR3 protein: CASSTGTAAGGANVLTF; CDR3 DNA: TGCGCCAGCAGCACCGGGACAGCTGCGGGCGGGGCCAACGTCCTGACTTTC
V gene: TRBV7-2; clone size: -; D gene: TRBD2; J gene: TRBJ2-3; CDR3 protein: CASSPGTSYTDTQYF; CDR3 DNA: TGTGCCAGCAGTCCCGGGACTAGTTACACAGATACGCAGTATTTT
V gene: TRBV7-6; clone size: -; D gene: -; J gene: TRBJ1-2; CDR3 protein: CASSFSLGYGYTF; CDR3 DNA: TGTGCCAGCAGCTTCTCTCTAGGGTATGGCTACACCTTC
V gene: TRBV6-5; clone size: -; D gene: -; J gene: TRBJ1-4; CDR3 protein: CASSISGFNEKLFF; CDR3 DNA: TGTGCCAGCAGTATTTCAGGGTTTAATGAAAAACTGTTTTTT
V gene: TRBV2; clone size: few; D gene: -; J gene: TRBJ1-2; CDR3 protein: CASRGLRDGSFYGYTF; CDR3 DNA: TGTGCCAGCAGGGGACTTCGGGACGGATCTTTTTATGGCTACACCTTC
V gene: TRBV9; clone size: -; D gene: -; J gene: TRBJ2-6; CDR3 protein: CASSPTGGSGANVLTF; CDR3 DNA: TGTGCCAGCAGCCCGACTGGGGGATCTGGGGCCAACGTCCTGACTTTC
V gene: TRBV4-3; clone size: -; D gene: -; J gene: TRBJ1-3; CDR3 protein: CASSQAGVGNTIYF; CDR3 DNA: TGCGCCAGCAGCCAAGCGGGAGTCGGAAACACCATATATTTT
V gene: TRBV21-1; clone size: few; D gene: -; J gene: TRBJ2-5; CDR3 protein: CASSGLAGVETQYF; CDR3 DNA: TGTGCCAGCAGCGGACTAGCGGGGGTTGAGACCCAGTACTTC
V gene: TRBV7-3; clone size: many; D gene: TRBD1; J gene: TRBJ2-1; CDR3 protein: CASSPGQIYNEQFF; CDR3 DNA: TGTGCCAGCAGCCCGGGACAGATCTACAATGAGCAGTTCTTC
V gene: TRBV7-2; clone size: -; D gene: -; J gene: TRBJ2-2; CDR3 protein: CASSLTRVNTGELFF; CDR3 DNA: TGTGCCAGCAGCTTAACCCGGGTGAACACCGGGGAGCTGTTTTTT
V gene: TRBV6-5; clone size: few; D gene: -; J gene: TRBJ1-3; CDR3 protein: CASSLGPISGNTIYF; CDR3 DNA: TGTGCCAGCAGTCTGGGACCGATCTCTGGAAACACCATATATTTT
V gene: TRBV18; clone size: -; D gene: -; J gene: TRBJ2-1; CDR3 protein: CASSPGSSYNEQFF; CDR3 DNA: TGTGCCAGCTCACCTGGCTCCTCCTACAATGAGCAGTTCTTC
V gene: TRBV7-9; clone size: many; D gene: TRBD1; J gene: TRBJ1-1; CDR3 protein: CASSRQGGSAEAFF; CDR3 DNA: TGTGCCAGCAGCCGGCAAGGGGGCTCCGCTGAAGCTTTCTTT
V gene: TRBV19; clone size: many; D gene: -; J gene: TRBJ2-6; CDR3 protein: CASSPGWSRRTGANVLTF; CDR3 DNA: TGTGCCAGTAGTCCCGGTTGGAGCCGTCGAACTGGGGCCAACGTCCTGACTTTC
V gene: TRBV10-3; clone size: -; D gene: -; J gene: TRBJ1-1; CDR3 protein: CAISGVGKGNTEAFF; CDR3 DNA: TGTGCCATCAGTGGGGTGGGGAAAGGGAACACTGAAGCTTTCTTT
V gene: TRBV27; clone size: many; D gene: -; J gene: TRBJ2-5; CDR3 protein: CASSTSSIETQYF; CDR3 DNA: TGTGCCAGCAGTACGTCTAGCATAGAGACCCAGTACTTC
V gene: TRBV4-3; clone size: -; D gene: -; J gene: TRBJ2-1; CDR3 protein: CASSQDDHPRGGVGYNEQFF; CDR3 DNA: TGCGCCAGCAGCCAAGATGATCATCCGCGAGGGGGAGTGGGCTACAATGAGCAGTTCTTC
V gene: TRBV7-2; clone size: few; D gene: TRBD2; J gene: TRBJ2-7; CDR3 protein: CASTSPSGTPYEQYF; CDR3 DNA: TGTGCCAGCACCTCACCTAGCGGGACCCCCTACGAGCAGTACTTC
V gene: TRBV27; clone size: few; D gene: -; J gene: TRBJ1-5; CDR3 protein: CASRSLAGGGGSNQPQHF; CDR3 DNA: TGTGCCAGCAGATCCCTTGCGGGGGGGGGAGGAAGCAATCAGCCCCAGCATTTT
V gene: TRBV6-5; clone size: few; D gene: -; J gene: TRBJ2-3; CDR3 protein: CASRRRGGGTDTQYF; CDR3 DNA: TGTGCCAGCAGAAGGAGGGGGGGAGGCACAGATACGCAGTATTTT
V gene: TRBV19; clone size: few; D gene: -; J gene: TRBJ1-5; CDR3 protein: CASSPDGTNQPQHF; CDR3 DNA: TGTGCCAGTAGTCCTGACGGGACTAATCAGCCCCAGCATTTT
V gene: TRBV7-2; clone size: -; D gene: -; J gene: TRBJ2-1; CDR3 protein: CASSPGVNEQFF; CDR3 DNA: TGTGCCAGCAGCCCTGGGGTCAATGAGCAGTTCTTC
V gene: TRBV27; clone size: few; D gene: -; J gene: TRBJ2-7; CDR3 protein: CASSFMSSRSYEQYF; CDR3 DNA: TGTGCCAGCAGTTTTATGTCCTCACGATCCTACGAGCAGTACTTC
V gene: TRBV7-9; clone size: few; D gene: TRBD1; J gene: TRBJ2-1; CDR3 protein: CASSAGTGGYNEQFF; CDR3 DNA: TGTGCCAGCAGCGCTGGGACAGGGGGGTACAATGAGCAGTTCTTC
V gene: TRBV11-2; clone size: -; D gene: -; J gene: TRBJ2-1; CDR3 protein: CASSINSDGEQFF; CDR3 DNA: TGTGCCAGCAGCATAAATAGCGATGGTGAGCAGTTCTTC
V gene: TRBV4-2; clone size: -; D gene: TRBD1; J gene: TRBJ1-2; CDR3 protein: CASSQVSGQDSYTF; CDR3 DNA: TGTGCCAGCAGCCAAGTAAGTGGACAGGACAGCTACACCTTC
V gene: TRBV7-2; clone size: few; D gene: TRBD2; J gene: TRBJ2-2; CDR3 protein: CASSPRTSGRRDTGELFF; CDR3 DNA: TGTGCCAGCAGCCCTAGGACTAGCGGGAGGAGAGACACCGGGGAGCTGTTTTTT
V gene: TRBV9; clone size: -; D gene: -; J gene: TRBJ2-7; CDR3 protein: CASSIRDWVDEQYF; CDR3 DNA: TGTGCCAGCAGCATCCGGGACTGGGTAGACGAGCAGTACTTC
V gene: TRBV7-2; clone size: few; D gene: -; J gene: TRBJ1-2; CDR3 protein: CASSSGVSYGYTF; CDR3 DNA: TGTGCCAGCAGCTCAGGTGTAAGCTATGGCTACACCTTC
V gene: TRBV9; clone size: -; D gene: -; J gene: TRBJ2-3; CDR3 protein: CASGLNTDTQYF; CDR3 DNA: TGTGCCAGCGGCTTAAACACAGATACGCAGTATTTT
V gene: TRBV2; clone size: -; D gene: TRBD2; J gene: TRBJ2-1; CDR3 protein: CASISGTSGSRHNEQFF; CDR3 DNA: TGTGCCAGCATTTCGGGGACTAGCGGGAGTCGCCACAATGAGCAGTTCTTC
V gene: TRBV4-1; clone size: few; D gene: TRBD2; J gene: TRBJ2-2; CDR3 protein: CARSPVERGGDTGELFF; CDR3 DNA: TGCGCCCGCAGCCCAGTGGAGCGGGGGGGAGACACCGGGGAGCTGTTTTTT
V gene: TRBV30; clone size: many; D gene: -; J gene: TRBJ2-3; CDR3 protein: CAWRGISLDTQYF; CDR3 DNA: TGTGCCTGGAGGGGTATTTCTTTGGATACGCAGTATTTT